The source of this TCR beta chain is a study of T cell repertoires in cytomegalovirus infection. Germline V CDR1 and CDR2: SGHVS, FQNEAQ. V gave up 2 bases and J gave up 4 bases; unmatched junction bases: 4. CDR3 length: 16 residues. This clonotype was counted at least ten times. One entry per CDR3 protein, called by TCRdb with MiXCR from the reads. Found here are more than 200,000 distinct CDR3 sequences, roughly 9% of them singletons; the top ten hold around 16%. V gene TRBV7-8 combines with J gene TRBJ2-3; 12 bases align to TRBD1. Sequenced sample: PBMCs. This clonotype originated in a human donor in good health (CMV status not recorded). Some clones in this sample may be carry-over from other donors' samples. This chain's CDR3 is CASSLWGTGGADTQYF. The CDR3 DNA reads TGTGCCAGCAGCTTATGGGGGACAGGGGGCGCAGATACGCAGTATTTT.